Presented here are 16 T cell receptor beta chains from one specimen sequenced in a study of patients and donors after allogeneic stem cell transplantation. MiXCR, run by TCRdb on the RT-PCR reads, gives a single entry per CDR3 protein. The sample records 25,000 to 30,000 distinct CDR3 sequences, 8.1% being singletons. What was sequenced was blood, either unsorted or a sorted T cell fraction (not recorded which). All receptors derive from a human donor who was either an allogeneic HSCT recipient or a stem cell or donor lymphocyte infusion donor (not recorded which). It is not recorded whose cells these are; they may come from a transplant donor.

In its sample, this clonotype was seen a few times. CDR3 nucleotide sequence: TGCGCCAGCAGCCAAGACCCTCCGAGGCAGGGTGGCACAGATACGCAGTATTTT. This gives the protein CASSQDPPRQGGTDTQYF. The J gene is TRBJ2-3, the V gene TRBV4-1, with D tentatively TRBD1 (5 bases). Germline CDR1 MGHRA, CDR2 YSYEKL. This CDR3 is built from 18 residues. V lost 0 bases, J lost 1 base, and 17 bases lay in between.

This clonotype was counted at least ten times. The chain employs TRBV15 and TRBJ1-2; the D gene is possibly TRBD1 (5 bases). The germline gives CDR1 LNHNV, CDR2 YYDKDF (reference sequence). V gave up 0 bases and J gave up 1 base, with 9 bases separating them. This CDR3 contains 15 residues. This CDR3 is CATSRELGDNYGYTF. The DNA for the CDR3 is TGTGCCACCAGCAGAGAGTTGGGGGATAACTATGGCTACACCTTC.

This clonotype was seen only a few times. The rearrangement links TRBV7-9 to TRBJ1-1; D gene ambiguous. Trimming left V 5 bases short and J 3 bases short, with 16 bases between. The CDR3 is 15 amino acids. The V gene's germline CDR1 is SEHNR and CDR2 FQNEAQ (reference sequence). The CDR3 loop reads CASSRVGERDTEAFF. The CDR3 bases are TGTGCCAGCAGCCGAGTCGGGGAGCGGGACACTGAAGCTTTCTTT.

This clonotype was detected ten times or more. V is TRBV10-1 and J is TRBJ2-3; 9 bases agree with TRBD2. The CDR3 spans 18 residues. The germline gives CDR1 WNHNN, CDR2 SYGVQD (reference sequence). V was clipped by 5 bases and J by 1 base; unmatched bases: 13. CDR3 DNA sequence: TGCGCCAGCAGTCAAGGGTCTAGCGGGATCTACGGCACAGATACGCAGTATTTT. This encodes CASSQGSSGIYGTDTQYF.

This chain connects TRBV7-3 to TRBJ2-3; 12 bases map to TRBD2. The germline CDR1 and CDR2 sequences are SGHTA and FQGTGA. The CDR3 spans 16 residues. The trim removed 5 bases at V and 6 bases at J, leaving 9 bases unmatched. The CDR3 nucleotides are TGTGCCAGCAGCCTCAGACTAGCGGGAGCTGGGGATACGCAGTATTTT. Protein: CASSLRLAGAGDTQYF.

This clonotype has ten or more counts. V is TRBV7-6 and J is TRBJ2-2; D not certain. From germline, CDR1 is SGHVS and CDR2 FNYEAQ. V lost 4 bases and J lost 4, with 4 bases in between. The CDR3 sequence is 12 residues long. DNA of the CDR3: TGTGCCAGCAGCTCGGGCACCGGGGAGCTGTTTTTT. It specifies CASSSGTGELFF.

The rearrangement joins TRBV7-9 to TRBJ2-7; 9 nucleotides line up with TRBD1. With 3 bases clipped from V and 3 bases from J, the junction kept 3 bases outside the gene matches. The CDR3 is 14 amino acids. From germline, CDR1 is SEHNR and CDR2 FQNEAQ (reference sequence). The CDR3 sequence is CASSFTGGFYEQYF. CDR3 DNA: TGTGCCAGCAGCTTTACAGGGGGCTTCTACGAGCAGTACTTC.

This clonotype was recorded a few times. The rearrangement links TRBV28 to TRBJ2-2; 9 bases match TRBD1. V lost 6 bases to trimming and J lost 2 bases; unmatched junction nucleotides: 1. Germline loops: CDR1 MDHEN, CDR2 SYDVKM. This CDR3 has 14 residues. CDR3 region: CASRDRGNTGELFF. CDR3 nucleotides: TGTGCCAGCAGGGACAGGGGTAACACCGGGGAGCTGTTTTTT.

The chain recombines TRBV2 with TRBJ1-2; no clear D. CDR1 is SNHLY and CDR2 is FYNNEI in the germline V gene. The CDR3 runs 14 residues. The V gene lost 6 bases and the J gene lost 2 bases, with 13 bases spanning the gap. CDR3 bases: TGTGCCAGCAGGGGTGAGGCAGCAAACTATGGCTACACCTTC. Its protein is CASRGEAANYGYTF. Complete variable domain (other parts from reference TRBV2 and TRBJ1-2): EPEVTQTPSHQVTQMGQEVILRCVPISNHLYFYWYRQILGQKVEFLVSFYNNEISEKSEIFDDQFSVERPDGSNFTLKIRSTKLEDSAMYFCASRGEAANYGYTFGSGTRLTVV.

The chain recombines TRBV5-8 with TRBJ2-2; D uncertain. The CDR3 sequence is 13 residues long. V lost 3 bases and J 10 bases, leaving 13 bases between the germline ends. Germline V CDR1 and CDR2: SGHTS, YDEGEE. CDR3 in DNA: TGTGCCAGCAGCTCTCTGGTGGGTCCGGAGCTGTTTTTT. Translation: CASSSLVGPELFF.

This chain joins TRBV5-5 and TRBJ2-1; maybe TRBD1 (6 bases). Germline CDR1 SGHKS, CDR2 YYEKEE (reference sequence). The V end lost 1 base, the J end lost 15 bases, and 23 bases lay between the germline ends. The CDR3 is 15 amino acids. This chain's CDR3 is CASSLLVTGSSLLFF. CDR3 nucleotides: TGTGCCAGCAGCTTGTTGGTGACAGGATCCTCACTTTTGTTCTTC.

This clonotype turned up a few times. The V and J genes are TRBV5-1 and TRBJ1-6; D possibly corresponds to TRBD1 (5 bases). The CDR3 has 14 residues. CDR1 and CDR2 from the germline V gene are SGHRS and YFSETQ. V was cut by 4 bases and J by 3 bases, with 8 bases left in between. The CDR3 loop is CASSPDSYNSPLHF. CDR3 DNA: TGCGCCAGCAGCCCCGACAGCTATAATTCACCCCTCCACTTT.

The table lists this clonotype with many counts. The gene calls are TRBV5-1 and TRBJ1-4, with D uncertain. V gave up 0 bases and J gave up 7 bases, with 13 bases separating them. Germline lookup yields CDR1 SGHRS and CDR2 YFSETQ. The CDR3 totals 15 residues. The CDR3 region is CASSLGTGRIEKLFF. The CDR3 DNA follows: TGCGCCAGCAGCTTGGGTACCGGACGTATTGAAAAACTGTTTTTT.

The chain combines TRBV30 with TRBJ2-5; a possible D gene is TRBD1 (5 bases). Germline CDR1 GTSNPN, CDR2 SVGIG (reference sequence). CDR3 size: 15 residues. V lost 3 bases, J lost 7 bases, and 21 bases lay in between. Written as DNA, the CDR3 is TGTGCCTGGAGACCAGGGCGCTTGGTTCTCGGGACCCAGTACTTC. It codes for CAWRPGRLVLGTQYF. Filled out from reference TRBV30 and TRBJ2-5, the complete variable domain reads SQTIHQWPATLVQPVGSPLSLECTVEGTSNPNLYWYRQAAGRGLQLLFYSVGIGQISSEVPQNLSASRPQDRQFILSSKKLLLSDSGFYLCAWRPGRLVLGTQYFGPGTRLLVL.

Only a few counts were recorded for this clonotype. The rearrangement uses TRBV11-1 and TRBJ1-2; a possible D gene is TRBD1 (5 bases). Germline CDR1 SGHAT, CDR2 FQDESV (reference sequence). Between the trimmed V and J ends, which lost 1 base and 3 bases, there was a span of 6 bases. The CDR3 contains 13 residues. CDR3 loop: CASSLGGDYGYTF. CDR3 coding DNA: TGTGCCAGCAGCTTAGGAGGGGACTATGGCTACACCTTC.

The table lists this clonotype with a few counts. The V gene is TRBV10-3, the J gene TRBJ1-3; the D is unclear. Trimming cost V 6 bases and J 1 base, with 16 bases left between them. From germline, CDR1 is ENHRY and CDR2 SYGVKD. The CDR3 extends over 16 amino acids. The CDR3 reads CAISPAGAKSGNTIYF. In nucleotides, the CDR3 is TGTGCCATCAGCCCAGCGGGCGCGAAGTCTGGAAACACCATATATTTT.